One and the same sample provided the 8 T cell receptor beta chains below, sequenced in a study of post-analysis software for immune sequencing data. Prepared libraries of TCR beta cDNA carried unique molecular identifiers. TCRdb re-called the PCR reads with MiXCR, one entry per CDR3 protein. The sample comprises 160,000 or so distinct CDR3 sequences, roughly 35% of which are singletons, and under 30% rests with the top ten. Material: blood, obtained after autologous hematopoietic stem cell transplantation. These receptor sequences come from a girl under 18 with multiple sclerosis.

This clonotype has more than one count but fewer than ten. The chain couples TRBV7-2 to TRBJ2-7; 7 nucleotides line up with TRBD1. This CDR3 has 14 residues. CDR1 is SGHTA, CDR2 FQGNSA, per germline. V lost 3 bases, J lost 1 base, and 3 bases stayed unmatched. Here the CDR3 reads CASSFPGQSYEQYF. The CDR3, as DNA: TGTGCCAGCAGCTTCCCGGGACAGTCCTACGAGCAGTACTTC. Full variable domain (remainder filled in from reference TRBV7-2 and TRBJ2-7): GAGVSQSPSNKVTEKGKDVELRCDPISGHTALYWYRQSLGQGLEFLIYFQGNSAPDKSGLPSDRFSAERTGGSVSTLTIQRTQQEDSAVYLCASSFPGQSYEQYFGPGTRLTVT.

This clonotype occurred a few times. This chain uses TRBV29-1 with TRBJ2-7, with 7 bases aligning to TRBD1. The CDR3 has 12 residues. Germline CDR1 is SQVTM and CDR2 is ANQGSEA. J was trimmed by 5 bases and V by 7 bases; bases with no gene match: 8. The CDR3 nucleotides read TGCAGCGCTTCCCGACAGGGCCACGAGCAGTACTTC. Translating it yields CSASRQGHEQYF.

This clonotype turned up a few times. The chain employs TRBV12-3 or TRBV12-4 and TRBJ2-1; TRBD2 agrees at 10 bases. The ends lost 2 bases at V and 5 bases at J; junction bases unmatched: 12. The CDR3 consists of 18 residues. CDR3 residues: CASSLRLAGVEMNNEQFF. The CDR3 DNA follows: TGTGCCAGCAGTTTAAGGCTAGCGGGAGTCGAGATGAACAATGAGCAGTTCTTC.

The chain couples TRBV2 to TRBJ1-2, with TRBD1 matching over 10 bases. Germline CDR1 is SNHLY and CDR2 is FYNNEI. Trimming cost V 2 bases and J 5 bases; bases outside gene matches: 8. The CDR3 covers 16 residues. CDR3 DNA sequence: TGTGCCAGCAGTGAACCCGGGGACAGGGGATGGTATGGCTACACCTTC. The encoded protein is CASSEPGDRGWYGYTF.

The CDR3 here is CASISEGGSETQYF. The CDR3 DNA sequence: TGTGCCAGCATCTCAGAGGGGGGGTCGGAGACCCAGTACTTC. V usage is TRBV7-2 and J usage is TRBJ2-7, with a possible D match to TRBD2 (7 bases). The end of the DNA fits TRBJ2-5 better, so the J call may be wrong. This CDR3 has 14 amino acids. From germline, CDR1 is SGHTA and CDR2 FQGNSA.

This clonotype was found many times. The chain employs TRBV20-1 and TRBJ2-7; 9 bases align to TRBD1. Germline trimming cut 6 bases from V and 2 bases from J; bases unmatched to any gene: 5. The CDR3 totals 13 residues. CDR1 is DFQATT and CDR2 is SNEGSKA in the germline V gene (reference sequence). The CDR3 sequence is CSAATGGTYEQYF. The CDR3 DNA reads as TGCAGTGCCGCTACAGGGGGCACCTACGAGCAGTACTTC.

This clonotype came up once. The CDR3 DNA reads as TGTGCCAGCAGGAGGGACAGGGGTACCTACAATGAGCAGTTCTTC. Translating gives CASRRDRGTYNEQFF. V gene TRBV7-2 combines with J gene TRBJ2-1, with 10 bases aligning to TRBD1. CDR1 is SGHTA, CDR2 FQGNSA, per germline. This CDR3 spans 15 amino acids. V gave up 6 bases and J gave up 2 bases; unmatched junction bases: 4.

The sample holds one count of this clonotype. The V gene is TRBV3-1, the J gene TRBJ1-2, with a tentative D call TRBD1 (6 bases). V was pared by 0 bases and J by 4 bases, with 15 bases between. CDR3 length: 16 amino acids. CDR1 and CDR2 (germline): LGHDT, YNNKEL (reference sequence). The CDR3 is CASSQDVQGTVYGYTF. Written as DNA, the CDR3 is TGTGCCAGCAGCCAAGATGTACAGGGCACGGTCTATGGCTACACCTTC. Complete variable domain (other parts from reference TRBV3-1 and TRBJ1-2): DTAVSQTPKYLVTQMGNDKSIKCEQNLGHDTMYWYKQDSKKFLKIMFSYNNKELIINETVPNRFSPKSPDKAHLNLHINSLELGDSAVYFCASSQDVQGTVYGYTFGSGTRLTVV.